This T cell receptor (beta chain) was identified in a study of T cells in localized non-small cell lung cancer. Clones were read by immunoSEQ multiplex PCR, and TCRdb kept only the in-frame ones, dropping some. The sample has nearly 25,000 clones, 92% seen once. Of note for this clone: Its specificity is unknown.

The CDR3 extends over 15 amino acids. Germline V gene data show CDR1 as LNHDA and CDR2 as SQIVND (reference sequence). With 7 bases removed from V and 1 base from J, the gap between germline ends came to 16 bases. Study-level points and caveats: A median of around 52 clones ranked among the top 100 in tumor appeared in adjacent lung.

This clonotype was obtained from a woman aged 40 to 75 with stage I lung adenocarcinoma. The chain has TRBV19 and TRBJ1-1, with D perhaps matching TRBD1 (5 bases). Sample: peripheral blood, taken before any cancer treatment. This CDR3 reads CASTKWGSGNTEAFF. Written as DNA, the CDR3 is TGTGCCAGTACCAAATGGGGGAGTGGGAACACTGAAGCTTTCTTT.